This T cell receptor (beta chain) was captured in a study of T cell responses to AZD1222 COVID-19 vaccine. Using immunoSEQ multiplex PCR, the repertoire was profiled, and TCRdb retains in-frame clones only, with some absent. The table lists over 85,000 clones, approximately 92% of them singletons. The CDR3 loop spans 15 amino acids. The chain recombines TRBV21-1 with TRBJ1-2; the DNA was not compared with TRBD1, the D call given in the table. TRBV21-1 represents a pseudogene. The sample was peripheral blood, taken 28 days after the second AZD1222 dose. The TCR sequence derives from an adult who received the AZD1222 COVID-19 vaccine. The CDR3 loop is CASSKVAQGDYGYTF. DNA for the CDR3: TGTGCCAGCAGCAAAGTAGCCCAGGGTGACTATGGCTACACCTTC.